This T cell receptor (beta chain) was recovered during a study of molecular identifiers for immune sequencing clone quantification. General study results and limits: Clones above 20 RNA copies contained over 98% of effector molecules but under 1% of naive ones.

Sequencing libraries of naive CD8 cells derived from approximately 20,000 to 1,000,000 sorted cells with 10%, 30% or 50% RNA. One entry per CDR3 protein results from TCRdb running MiXCR on the PCR reads. Of about 510,000 distinct CDR3 sequences in the sample, over 20% were seen once. With 0 bases clipped from V and 2 bases from J, the junction kept 4 bases outside the gene matches. The CDR3 covers 17 residues. Germline assignment: CDR1 DFQATT and CDR2 SNEGSKA (reference sequence). A remark on this clonotype: Antigen specificity is unknown.

The sequence was obtained from a human donor in good health. Some libraries in this study had Jurkat cell RNA spiked in. J is TRBJ2-2 and V is TRBV20-1; 12 bases fit TRBD2. Sequenced sample: naive CD8+ T cells from blood, with Jurkat cell RNA spiked in. Described subset: FACS-sorted CD8+CD4-CCR7+CD45RA+ naive T cells. CDR3 in amino acids: CSARESSGGVNTGELFF. The CDR3 DNA reads as TGCAGTGCTAGAGAGTCTAGCGGGGGGGTAAACACCGGGGAGCTGTTTTTT.